The 31 T cell receptor beta chains below were found in one sample sequenced in a study of T-cell reconstitution after alpha-beta-depleted transplantation in children. The authors prepared the TCRbeta library with unique molecular identifiers. From the PCR reads, TCRdb called clonotypes with MiXCR, one entry per CDR3 protein. The repertoire includes about 400,000 distinct CDR3 sequences, roughly 14% of them detected once, and approximately 4.2% sits in the top ten. The source material was PBMCs, sampled from the stem cell graft. The receptors stem from a human donor who donated a stem cell graft to a child with Fanconi anemia.

This clonotype was observed many times. The chain combines TRBV6-4 with TRBJ2-5, with 11 bases fitting TRBD1. This CDR3 region has 15 residues. CDR1 and CDR2 (germline): MRHNA, SNTAGT. J was trimmed by 1 base and V by 2 bases; bases with no gene match: 0. Here the CDR3 reads CASSDGTGGQETQYF. DNA for the CDR3: TGTGCCAGCAGTGACGGGACAGGGGGCCAAGAGACCCAGTACTTC.

This clonotype was counted ten times or more. The rearrangement links TRBV10-3 to TRBJ2-7; TRBD1 agrees at 7 bases. CDR1 is ENHRY and CDR2 is SYGVKD in the germline V gene. Trimming took 10 bases from V and 5 from J; bases not matched to a gene: 17. This CDR3 has 15 residues. The chain's CDR3 is CATTPRQGITHEQYF. As DNA, the CDR3 is TGTGCCACCACCCCGCGACAGGGAATAACCCACGAGCAGTACTTC.

In its sample, this clonotype was seen a few times. The chain links TRBV5-1 to TRBJ1-1, with D unresolved. The CDR3 is 14 residues long. CDR1 and CDR2 (germline): SGHRS, YFSETQ. V lost 5 bases to trimming and J lost 1 base, with 12 bases between them. The CDR3 loop reads CASRPTTTNTEAFF. The CDR3 DNA follows: TGCGCCAGCAGACCCACCACAACGAACACTGAAGCTTTCTTT.

The chain has TRBV4-1 and TRBJ1-1; D uncertain. Germline V lookup: CDR1 MGHRA, CDR2 YSYEKL. V dropped 0 bases and J dropped 0 bases, with 5 bases sitting between them. The CDR3 spans 14 residues. The CDR3 reads CASSQDVLNTEAFF. The CDR3 DNA is TGCGCCAGCAGCCAAGATGTACTGAACACTGAAGCTTTCTTT.

The chain combines TRBV7-6 with TRBJ2-3; TRBD1 aligns across 7 bases. The CDR3 sequence is 14 residues long. V lost 4 bases and J lost 5; bases outside the gene matches: 6. CDR1 is SGHVS and CDR2 is FNYEAQ in the germline V gene. CDR3 loop: CASSSTGAIDTQYF. The CDR3 DNA reads as TGTGCCAGCAGCTCCACAGGGGCCATAGATACGCAGTATTTT.

This sequence joins TRBV19 and TRBJ2-3; no reliable D call. The CDR3 length is 13 residues. Trimming stripped 2 bases from V and 6 bases from J, with 9 bases between. The germline V gene has CDR1 LNHDA and CDR2 SQIVND (reference sequence). The CDR3 region has the DNA TGTGCCAGTAGTATACGCCAGAGGGATACGCAGTATTTT. This codes for CASSIRQRDTQYF.

There are a few counts of this clonotype. The genes are TRBV9 and TRBJ2-7, with 7 bases aligning to TRBD1. Trimming at V came to 3 bases and at J to 3 bases, leaving 6 bases not matched to a gene. CDR3 length equals 14 residues. Germline CDR1 reads SGDLS; CDR2 reads YYNGEE. CDR3 in DNA: TGTGCCAGCAGCGGTGGGACAGCCATCTACGAGCAGTACTTC. Translating it yields CASSGGTAIYEQYF.

The genes are TRBV6-2 or TRBV6-3 and TRBJ1-2; D gene unclear. The germline CDR1 and CDR2 sequences are MNHEY and SVGEGT. This CDR3 has 12 residues. Trimming left V 11 bases short and J 7 bases short, with 17 bases between. The CDR3: CASSPGPRGYTF. For the CDR3, the DNA is TGTGCCTCAAGTCCTGGTCCACGTGGCTACACCTTC.

This clonotype came up a few times. The chain links TRBV20-1 to TRBJ2-2, with 8 nucleotides matching TRBD2. The CDR3 totals 16 residues. The V and J ends lost 0 bases and 5 bases, in that order; junction bases with no gene match: 8. Looked up from germline, CDR1 is DFQATT and CDR2 is SNEGSKA (reference sequence). DNA of the CDR3: TGCAGTGCTAGAGAGTTACGAGCGGGGGCTACCGGGGAGCTGTTTTTT. Protein sequence: CSARELRAGATGELFF.

The chain couples TRBV27 to TRBJ2-7; TRBD2 matches 7 bases. V lost 6 bases to trimming and J lost 3 bases; unmatched junction nucleotides: 8. The CDR3 length is 14 residues. CDR1 MNHEY and CDR2 SMNVEV come from the germline V gene (reference sequence). DNA for the CDR3: TGTGCCAGCAGACAGCTAGCGGTCCTCTACGAGCAGTACTTC. Protein: CASRQLAVLYEQYF.

The chain recombines TRBV7-9 with TRBJ1-2; D call uncertain. Germline lookup yields CDR1 SEHNR and CDR2 FQNEAQ (reference sequence). This CDR3 region has 13 residues. V was pared by 7 bases and J by 4 bases, with 13 bases between. The CDR3 nucleotides are TGTGCCAGCACCTTGGTGGTGGGCTATGGCTACACCTTC. This sequence encodes CASTLVVGYGYTF.

This clonotype was observed at least ten times. The chain has TRBV7-9 and TRBJ1-5; D ambiguous. CDR1 is SEHNR, CDR2 FQNEAQ, per germline (reference sequence). The ends were cut back, 3 bases at V and 4 bases at J, with 4 bases in the middle. The CDR3 consists of 12 residues. The CDR3 here is CASSLGNQPQHF. The CDR3 DNA reads TGTGCCAGCAGCTTGGGAAATCAGCCCCAGCATTTT.

The chain couples TRBV6-1 to TRBJ2-7; D possibly matches TRBD1 or TRBD2 (5 bases each). V gave up 6 bases and J gave up 4 bases, with 22 bases separating them. Per the germline V gene, CDR1 is MNHNS and CDR2 is SASEGT. This CDR3 contains 16 residues. CDR3 coding DNA: TGTGCCAGCAGGGGGGTCCCCCCACTGGACGGGTACGAGCAGTACGTC. It specifies CASRGVPPLDGYEQYV.

In this sample, this clonotype turned up many times. This rearrangement joins TRBV5-6 to TRBJ2-5; D not certain. Deletions cut 2 bases from V and 5 bases from J, with 7 bases between. Looked up from germline, CDR1 is SGHDT and CDR2 is YYEEEE. The CDR3 has 12 residues. The CDR3 nucleotides read TGTGCCAGCAGCTTCCCTGGGGAGACCCAGTACTTC. Its translation is CASSFPGETQYF.

V and J are TRBV28 and TRBJ2-2; TRBD2 might be the D (7 bases). Germline CDR1 reads MDHEN; CDR2 reads SYDVKM. The V end was cut by 11 bases, the J end by 1 base, with 17 bases between. The CDR3 loop spans 15 amino acids. The CDR3 protein is CAAGTGGRNTGELFF. The CDR3 nucleotides are TGTGCCGCCGGCACGGGGGGCCGGAACACCGGGGAGCTGTTTTTT.

The gene calls are TRBV30 and TRBJ2-2, with a possible D match to TRBD1 (5 bases). Germline loops: CDR1 GTSNPN, CDR2 SVGIG (reference sequence). The V and J ends lost 2 bases and 3 bases respectively, with 22 bases between them. CDR3 size: 18 residues. CDR3 region: CAWSLQRPGFVDTGELFF. CDR3 coding DNA: TGTGCCTGGAGTTTACAGAGACCAGGGTTCGTCGACACCGGGGAGCTGTTTTTT.

This clonotype has just a few counts. The chain carries TRBV4-3 and TRBJ1-6, with TRBD1 matching over 9 bases. The V gene's germline CDR1 is LGHNA and CDR2 YSLEER. The CDR3 spans 15 residues. After removal of 1 base from V and 11 bases from J, the junction contained 6 bases not matched to a gene. The CDR3 region is CASSQGGTGITPLHF. The DNA of the CDR3 is TGCGCCAGCAGCCAAGGTGGGACAGGGATTACACCCCTCCACTTT.

This clonotype occurred many times. V usage is TRBV29-1 and J usage is TRBJ1-4, with D tentatively TRBD1 (5 bases). Germline values: CDR1 SQVTM, CDR2 ANQGSEA. The CDR3 length is 13 residues. Between the trimmed V and J ends, which lost 6 bases and 3 bases, there was a span of 11 bases. CDR3 sequence reads: CSVRREANEKLFF. Here the CDR3 DNA reads TGCAGCGTCCGCAGGGAGGCTAATGAAAAACTGTTTTTT.

The V gene is TRBV20-1, the J gene TRBJ2-7; TRBD1 aligns across 7 bases. The junction had 5 bases not matched to a gene; V was cut back by 6 bases and J by 3 bases. Germline values: CDR1 DFQATT, CDR2 SNEGSKA (reference sequence). The CDR3 runs 12 residues. CDR3 residues: CSANTGVYEQYF. The CDR3 nucleotides read TGCAGTGCAAATACAGGGGTCTACGAGCAGTACTTC.

This clonotype was counted at least ten times. The J gene is TRBJ2-1, the V gene TRBV7-2; the D call may be TRBD1 or TRBD2 (5 bases each). Trimming pared 6 bases from V and 3 bases from J, leaving 9 bases between. Germline V gives CDR1 SGHTA, CDR2 FQGNSA. The CDR3 has 13 amino acids. The CDR3 is CASSSGGYNEQFF. The CDR3 DNA reads as TGTGCCAGCAGTTCTGGGGGCTACAATGAGCAGTTCTTC.

The chain combines TRBV5-6 with TRBJ1-2; D remains unclear. Per the germline V gene, CDR1 is SGHDT and CDR2 is YYEEEE. Trimming cost V 2 bases and J 6 bases, with 11 bases left between them. The CDR3 is 13 amino acids. In DNA, the CDR3 is TGTGCCAGCAGCTTTTCTAGGAGGGATGGCTACACCTTC. Protein: CASSFSRRDGYTF. The full variable domain, in which reference TRBV5-6 and TRBJ1-2 provide the parts outside the CDR3, is DAGVTQSPTHLIKTRGQQVTLRCSPKSGHDTVSWYQQALGQGPQFIFQYYEEEERQRGNFPDRFSGHQFPNYSSELNVNALLLGDSALYLCASSFSRRDGYTFGSGTRLTVV.

This clonotype was counted ten times or more. The chain has TRBV4-2 and TRBJ2-7, with 8 positions matching TRBD2. V lost 0 bases to trimming and J lost 11 bases; unmatched junction nucleotides: 6. The CDR3 runs 13 residues. Germline V gene lookup returns CDR1 LGHNA and CDR2 YNFKEQ. The CDR3 loop reads CASSQDLGGAKYF. The CDR3 DNA reads TGTGCCAGCAGCCAAGATCTCGGGGGGGCGAAGTACTTC.

The chain couples TRBV29-1 to TRBJ2-3; perhaps TRBD2 as D (5 bases). V shed 0 bases and J shed 1 base, with 8 bases lying between them. CDR3 length: 14 amino acids. Germline CDR1 is SQVTM and CDR2 is ANQGSEA. CDR3 protein: CSVEEERGTDTQYF. For the CDR3, the DNA is TGCAGCGTTGAAGAGGAGAGGGGCACAGATACGCAGTATTTT.

Ten or more counts support this clonotype. This chain joins TRBV10-3 and TRBJ2-1, with a possible D match to TRBD2 (6 bases). V lost 0 bases and J 9 bases, leaving 12 bases between the germline ends. CDR1 and CDR2 from the germline V gene are ENHRY and SYGVKD. This CDR3 has 14 amino acids. The CDR3 region is CAISESTGEVEQFF. The CDR3 bases are TGTGCCATCAGTGAGTCCACGGGGGAGGTTGAGCAGTTCTTC.

This clonotype has just a few counts. This chain connects TRBV30 to TRBJ2-1; the D gene could be TRBD1 or TRBD2 (6 bases each). Germline CDR1 is GTSNPN and CDR2 is SVGIG (reference sequence). V lost 2 bases and J 9 bases, leaving 17 bases between the germline ends. CDR3 length equals 14 residues. The CDR3 nucleotides are TGTGCCTGGAGTTTAGTGGTCGAGGGGGGTGAGCAGTTCTTC. Translated, it gives CAWSLVVEGGEQFF.

This clonotype was found a few times. V is TRBV4-3 and J is TRBJ1-5; D uncertain. V lost 0 bases and J 3 bases, leaving 9 bases between the germline ends. This CDR3 comprises 15 residues. Per germline, CDR1 LGHNA and CDR2 YSLEER. CDR3 sequence: CASSQDMDFNQPQHF. The CDR3 coding sequence is TGCGCCAGCAGCCAAGATATGGACTTCAATCAGCCCCAGCATTTT.

The chain uses TRBV29-1 and TRBJ2-1, with D perhaps being TRBD1 or TRBD2 (6 bases each). This CDR3 region has 14 residues. CDR1 is SQVTM, CDR2 ANQGSEA, per germline. Trimming stripped 1 base from V and 2 bases from J, with 9 bases between. The CDR3 protein is CSVEGGATYNEQFF. The CDR3 bases are TGCAGCGTTGAAGGGGGGGCCACCTACAATGAGCAGTTCTTC.

The chain recombines TRBV7-6 with TRBJ1-2; 7 bases match TRBD1. This CDR3 has 16 residues. Trimming cost V 5 bases and J 7 bases; bases outside gene matches: 16. The germline CDR1 and CDR2 sequences are SGHVS and FNYEAQ. The CDR3 reads CASSLSQGGGRFGYTF. CDR3 coding DNA: TGTGCCAGCAGCCTTAGCCAAGGGGGCGGCAGGTTTGGCTACACCTTC. The complete variable domain, with remaining parts taken from reference TRBV7-6 and TRBJ1-2, reads GAGVSQSPRYKVTKRGQDVALRCDPISGHVSLYWYRQALGQGPEFLTYFNYEAQQDKSGLPNDRFSAERPEGSISTLTIQRTEQRDSAMYRCASSLSQGGGRFGYTFGSGTRLTVV.

This clonotype turned up a few times. The V gene is TRBV20-1, the J gene TRBJ1-1, with D maybe TRBD1 (6 bases). The CDR3 is 13 amino acids. V was clipped by 2 bases and J by 8 bases, with 15 bases between them. CDR1 and CDR2 from the germline V gene are DFQATT and SNEGSKA (reference sequence). CDR3 DNA: TGCAGTGCTAGAAGTACAGGGTTGATGGAAGCTTTCTTT. It specifies CSARSTGLMEAFF.

This clonotype was observed at least ten times. V usage is TRBV19 and J usage is TRBJ2-3, with TRBD2 identical over 9 bases. The V gene's germline CDR1 is LNHDA and CDR2 SQIVND (reference sequence). The CDR3 covers 14 residues. The trim removed 7 bases at V and 0 bases at J, leaving 2 bases unmatched. The CDR3, as DNA: TGTGCCAGTACGGGACTAGCTAGCACAGATACGCAGTATTTT. It yields the protein CASTGLASTDTQYF.

This clonotype was observed a few times. The genes are TRBV20-1 and TRBJ2-5, with 10 bases lining up with TRBD1. Germline V CDR1 and CDR2: DFQATT, SNEGSKA (reference sequence). The CDR3 has 15 residues. The junction had 11 bases not matched to a gene; V was cut back by 5 bases and J by 5 bases. Here the CDR3 reads CSAYPRDRGQETQYF. The CDR3 nucleotides are TGCAGTGCTTATCCCCGGGACAGGGGACAGGAGACCCAGTACTTC.